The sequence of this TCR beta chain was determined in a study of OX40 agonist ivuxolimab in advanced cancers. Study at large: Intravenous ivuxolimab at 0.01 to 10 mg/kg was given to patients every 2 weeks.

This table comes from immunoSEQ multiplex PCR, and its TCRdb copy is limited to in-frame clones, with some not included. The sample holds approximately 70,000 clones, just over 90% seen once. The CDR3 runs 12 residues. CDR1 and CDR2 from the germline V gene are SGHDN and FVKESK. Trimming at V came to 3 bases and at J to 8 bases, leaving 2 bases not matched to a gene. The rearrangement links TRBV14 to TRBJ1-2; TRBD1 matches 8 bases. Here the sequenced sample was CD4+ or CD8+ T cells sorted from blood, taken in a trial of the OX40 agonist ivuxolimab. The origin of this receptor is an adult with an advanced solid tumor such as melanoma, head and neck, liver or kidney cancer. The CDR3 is CASSHTGGGYTF. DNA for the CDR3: TGTGCCAGCAGCCATACAGGGGGAGGCTACACCTTC.